These 19 T cell receptor beta chains were sequenced from one sample in a study of T-cell reconstitution after alpha-beta-depleted transplantation in children. Preparing the TCRbeta library involved the use of unique molecular identifiers. TCRdb re-called the PCR reads through MiXCR, storing one row per CDR3 protein. The sample contains a few hundred thousand distinct CDR3 sequences, around 17% of which appear only once. Sample: PBMCs from the stem cell graft donor, taken from the stem cell graft. These receptors came from a human donor who donated a stem cell graft to a child with acute lymphoblastic leukemia.

In this sample, this clonotype turned up a few times. V gene TRBV5-1 combines with J gene TRBJ1-3, with 10 bases that match TRBD1. The germline V gene has CDR1 SGHRS and CDR2 YFSETQ. The CDR3 runs 16 residues. The trim removed 4 bases at V and 0 bases at J, leaving 4 bases unmatched. The CDR3 sequence: CASSPGQGYSGNTIYF. The CDR3 DNA is TGCGCCAGCAGCCCGGGACAGGGGTACTCTGGAAACACCATATATTTT.

This chain joins TRBV2 and TRBJ2-7, with D uncertain. V lost 11 bases, J lost 0 bases, and 14 bases lay in between. From germline, CDR1 is SNHLY and CDR2 FYNNEI. The CDR3 contains 13 residues. This chain's CDR3 is CALSKGVSYEQYF. CDR3 bases: TGTGCCCTAAGTAAAGGAGTCTCCTACGAGCAGTACTTC.

The chain combines TRBV4-1 with TRBJ2-7, with 7 bases fitting TRBD2. V lost 5 bases to trimming and J lost 2 bases; unmatched junction nucleotides: 12. This CDR3 spans 16 amino acids. Germline V CDR1 and CDR2: MGHRA, YSYEKL. Written as DNA, the CDR3 is TGCGCCAGCAGCGTGGGGCGGGCTAGCGGAGCCTACGAGCAGTACTTC. As protein: CASSVGRASGAYEQYF.

This clonotype was counted between two and nine times. The chain links TRBV5-1 to TRBJ1-4; 10 nucleotides agree with TRBD1. The germline V gene encodes CDR1 SGHRS and CDR2 YFSETQ. The CDR3 has 15 residues. V shed 0 bases and J 10 bases; nucleotides not matched to a gene: 6. The CDR3 DNA follows: TGCGCCAGCAGCTTGGCCGGGACAGGGGTCGTAAAACTGTTTTTT. The encoded protein is CASSLAGTGVVKLFF. Using reference TRBV5-1 and TRBJ1-4 for the parts outside the CDR3, the full variable domain is KAGVTQTPRYLIKTRGQQVTLSCSPISGHRSVSWYQQTPGQGLQFLFEYFSETQRNKGNFPGRFSGRQFSNSRSEMNVSTLELGDSALYLCASSLAGTGVVKLFFGSGTQLSVL.

This chain's CDR3 is CASSFVGLAGDQETQYF. CDR3 in DNA: TGTGCCAGCAGTTTCGTCGGACTAGCGGGAGATCAAGAGACCCAGTACTTC. The chain recombines TRBV6-2 or TRBV6-3 with TRBJ2-5; the match to TRBD2 covers 13 bases. Germline lookup yields CDR1 MNHEY and CDR2 SVGEGT. V was clipped by 4 bases and J by 2 bases; unmatched bases: 7. The CDR3 loop spans 17 amino acids.

The gene calls are TRBV5-5 and TRBJ2-1, with D perhaps given as TRBD1 or TRBD2 (5 bases each). CDR3 length equals 13 residues. The V end was cut by 4 bases, the J end by 13 bases, with 18 bases between. Germline V gene data show CDR1 as SGHKS and CDR2 as YYEKEE (reference sequence). The CDR3 DNA sequence: TGTGCCAGCAGCCCACGGGCCGCCGGGACCCAGTTCTTC. It is translated as CASSPRAAGTQFF.

On this clonotype itself: One end of the junction does not line up with germline, which may come from a read error. The DNA for the CDR3 is TGTGCCAGCAGCTTGGGGACTGTACTTTACACAGATAAGCAGTATTTT. It yields the protein CASSLGTVLYTDKQYF. The rearrangement links TRBV5-8 to TRBJ2-3, with D maybe TRBD2 (5 bases). The CDR3 has 16 amino acids. In germline, CDR1 is SGHTS, CDR2 YDEGEE.

This chain uses TRBV11-2 with TRBJ2-2; D gene uncertain. Germline lookup yields CDR1 SGHAT and CDR2 FQNNGV. Trimming stripped 2 bases from V and 1 base from J, with 14 bases between. CDR3 length equals 17 residues. The CDR3 sequence is CASSLNLGLRNTGELFF. DNA for the CDR3: TGTGCCAGCAGCTTAAATTTAGGCCTCCGGAACACCGGGGAGCTGTTTTTT.

There are a few counts of this clonotype. This chain links TRBV3-1 with TRBJ2-3, with D maybe TRBD2 (5 bases). V lost 4 bases and J lost 2, with 16 bases in between. Germline V CDR1 and CDR2: LGHDT, YNNKEL (reference sequence). The CDR3 extends over 16 amino acids. The CDR3 region is CASSLSSRDPTDTQYF. The CDR3 bases are TGTGCCAGCAGCCTCTCATCTCGGGATCCCACAGATACGCAGTATTTT.

The chain recombines TRBV5-1 with TRBJ1-2, with 8 nucleotides matching TRBD1. This CDR3 is built from 16 residues. Trimming took 0 bases from V and 7 from J; bases not matched to a gene: 11. Germline V gene lookup returns CDR1 SGHRS and CDR2 YFSETQ. The CDR3 region is CASSLGPTGVGRGYTF. CDR3 nucleotides: TGCGCCAGCAGCTTGGGTCCGACAGGGGTAGGACGTGGCTACACCTTC.

The chain is built from TRBV20-1 and TRBJ1-1; D is ambiguous. This CDR3 spans 13 amino acids. The germline V gene has CDR1 DFQATT and CDR2 SNEGSKA (reference sequence). V shed 6 bases and J shed 1 base, with 12 bases lying between them. The CDR3 sequence: CSARGWGNTEAFF. The CDR3 DNA sequence: TGCAGTGCCCGAGGGTGGGGGAACACTGAAGCTTTCTTT.

The gene calls are TRBV5-5 and TRBJ1-1; D remains unclear. The V end lost 4 bases, the J end lost 2 bases, and 9 bases lay between the germline ends. This CDR3 is 13 amino acids long. Germline-derived CDR1 and CDR2 are SGHKS and YYEKEE (reference sequence). The CDR3: CASSRPLNTEAFF. For the CDR3, the DNA is TGTGCCAGCAGCCGTCCTCTTAACACTGAAGCTTTCTTT.

This chain joins TRBV29-1 and TRBJ2-7; maybe TRBD2 (6 bases). V shed 3 bases and J shed 3 bases, with 12 bases lying between them. This CDR3 has 13 amino acids. CDR1 and CDR2 from the germline V gene are SQVTM and ANQGSEA. CDR3 coding DNA: TGCAGCGTTGATCGGGGGAGGCTCTACGAGCAGTACTTC. Translation gives CSVDRGRLYEQYF.

This clonotype turned up a few times. The CDR3 loop is CASGTGLAFGEQYF. In DNA form, the CDR3 reads TGTGCCAGTGGTACGGGACTAGCGTTCGGCGAGCAGTACTTC. The chain combines TRBV19 with TRBJ2-7; 10 bases map to TRBD2. Trimming removed 8 bases from V and 6 bases from J; junction bases left unmatched: 10. The CDR3 sequence is 14 residues long. The germline gives CDR1 LNHDA, CDR2 SQIVND (reference sequence).

The CDR3 region has the DNA TGTGCCAGCAGTTACAGTCCCGCCTACGAGCAGTACTTC. This sequence encodes CASSYSPAYEQYF. The chain employs TRBV27 and TRBJ2-7, with unresolved D. Germline CDR1 MNHEY, CDR2 SMNVEV (reference sequence). This CDR3 contains 13 residues. V was clipped by 4 bases and J by 2 bases, with 9 bases between them.

This clonotype has a handful of counts. The chain couples TRBV29-1 to TRBJ1-2; TRBD1 might be the D (5 bases). V was clipped by 3 bases and J by 4 bases, with 21 bases between them. The CDR3 runs to 16 residues. The germline gives CDR1 SQVTM, CDR2 ANQGSEA. CDR3 loop: CSVDPLGRAASYGYTF. Written as DNA, the CDR3 is TGCAGCGTTGATCCGTTGGGGCGGGCAGCTAGCTATGGCTACACCTTC. Full variable domain (rest looked up from reference TRBV29-1 and TRBJ1-2): SAVISQKPSRDICQRGTSLTIQCQVDSQVTMMFWYRQQPGQSLTLIATANQGSEATYESGFVIDKFPISRPNLTFSTLTVSNMSPEDSSIYLCSVDPLGRAASYGYTFGSGTRLTVV.

J is TRBJ2-3 and V is TRBV20-1; the D gene is possibly TRBD2 (7 bases). The length of the CDR3 is 14 residues. CDR1 is DFQATT and CDR2 is SNEGSKA in the germline V gene (reference sequence). The CDR3 sequence: CRGHRGEGPNTQYF. In DNA, the CDR3 is TGCAGGGGCCATAGGGGGGAGGGCCCGAATACGCAGTATTTT.

This clonotype was recorded a few times. The chain couples TRBV29-1 to TRBJ2-7; 10 bases line up with TRBD2. Germline CDR1 and CDR2: SQVTM and ANQGSEA. V was clipped by 6 bases and J by 2 bases; unmatched bases: 4. This CDR3 is built from 13 residues. The CDR3, as DNA: TGCAGCGTGGTAGCGGGAGGCACCTACGAGCAGTACTTC. It specifies CSVVAGGTYEQYF.

The table lists this clonotype with a few counts. J is TRBJ2-3 and V is TRBV12-3 or TRBV12-4, with 11 bases aligning to TRBD2. V lost 2 bases to trimming and J lost 2 bases; unmatched junction nucleotides: 9. The CDR3 has 18 residues. The DNA for the CDR3 is TGTGCCAGCAGTTTAAAATTCGGACTAGCGGGTTCCACAGATACGCAGTATTTT. Translation gives CASSLKFGLAGSTDTQYF.